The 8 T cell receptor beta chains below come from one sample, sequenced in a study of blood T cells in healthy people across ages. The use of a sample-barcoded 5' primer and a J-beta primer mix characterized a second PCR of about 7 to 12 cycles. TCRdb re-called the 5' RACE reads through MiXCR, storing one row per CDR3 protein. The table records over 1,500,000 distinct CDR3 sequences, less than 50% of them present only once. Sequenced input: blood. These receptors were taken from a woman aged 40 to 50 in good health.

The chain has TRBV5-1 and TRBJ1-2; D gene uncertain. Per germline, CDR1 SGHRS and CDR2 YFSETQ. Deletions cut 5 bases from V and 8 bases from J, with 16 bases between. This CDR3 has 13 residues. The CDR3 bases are TGCGCCAGCAGGAGATTTAGCGGGGAGGGCTACACCTTC. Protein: CASRRFSGEGYTF.

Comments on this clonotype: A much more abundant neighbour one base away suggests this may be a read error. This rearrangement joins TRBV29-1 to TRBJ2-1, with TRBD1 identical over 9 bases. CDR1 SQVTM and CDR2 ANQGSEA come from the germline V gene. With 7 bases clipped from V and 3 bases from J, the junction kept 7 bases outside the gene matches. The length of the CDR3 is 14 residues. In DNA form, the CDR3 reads TGCAGCGGTTTTAGGACAGGGGTCTACAATGAGCAGTTCTTC. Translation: CSGFRTGVYNEQFF.

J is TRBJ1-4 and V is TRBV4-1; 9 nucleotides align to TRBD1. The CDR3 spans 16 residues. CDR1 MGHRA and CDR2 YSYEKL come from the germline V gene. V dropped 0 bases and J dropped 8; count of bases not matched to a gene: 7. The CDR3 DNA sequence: TGCGCCAGCAGCCAAGATGAAGGGACAGGGTGGGAAAAACTGTTTTTT. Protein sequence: CASSQDEGTGWEKLFF.

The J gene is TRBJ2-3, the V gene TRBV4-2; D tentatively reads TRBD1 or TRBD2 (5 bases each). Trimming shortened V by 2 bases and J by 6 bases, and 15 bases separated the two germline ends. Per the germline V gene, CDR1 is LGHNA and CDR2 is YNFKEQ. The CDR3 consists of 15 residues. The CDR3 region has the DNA TGTGCCAGCAGCCAAATGACCCGGGGCGCGGATACGCAGTATTTT. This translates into CASSQMTRGADTQYF.

The CDR3 reads CASSTYHGGYNEQFF. The CDR3 DNA reads as TGTGCCAGCAGCACTTACCACGGGGGTTACAATGAGCAGTTCTTC. The V gene is TRBV27, the J gene TRBJ2-1; D may be TRBD2 (6 bases). Germline CDR1 is MNHEY and CDR2 is SMNVEV (reference sequence). The CDR3 is 15 amino acids. V lost 6 bases and J lost 4, with 16 bases in between.

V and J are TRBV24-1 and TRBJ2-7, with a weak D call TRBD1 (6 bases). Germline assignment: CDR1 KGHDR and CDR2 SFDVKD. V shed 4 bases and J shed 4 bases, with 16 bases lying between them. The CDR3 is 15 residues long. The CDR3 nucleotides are TGTGCCACCAGTGACAGCAGGGGCGTCGGATACGAGCAGTACTTC. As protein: CATSDSRGVGYEQYF.

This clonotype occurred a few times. CDR3 DNA sequence: TGCGCCAGCAGCCAAGTGGGGGGGGTCGGGGATACGCAGTATTTT. It yields the protein CASSQVGGVGDTQYF. The gene calls are TRBV4-3 and TRBJ2-3; 7 nucleotides line up with TRBD2. Trimming cost V 1 base and J 6 bases; bases outside gene matches: 7. This CDR3 spans 15 amino acids. Germline CDR1 and CDR2: LGHNA and YSLEER.

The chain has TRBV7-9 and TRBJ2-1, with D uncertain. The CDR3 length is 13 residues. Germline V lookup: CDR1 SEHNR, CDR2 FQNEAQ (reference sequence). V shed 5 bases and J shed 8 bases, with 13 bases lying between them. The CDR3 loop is CASSVTSIDEQFF. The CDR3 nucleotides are TGTGCCAGCAGCGTGACCTCGATTGATGAGCAGTTCTTC.